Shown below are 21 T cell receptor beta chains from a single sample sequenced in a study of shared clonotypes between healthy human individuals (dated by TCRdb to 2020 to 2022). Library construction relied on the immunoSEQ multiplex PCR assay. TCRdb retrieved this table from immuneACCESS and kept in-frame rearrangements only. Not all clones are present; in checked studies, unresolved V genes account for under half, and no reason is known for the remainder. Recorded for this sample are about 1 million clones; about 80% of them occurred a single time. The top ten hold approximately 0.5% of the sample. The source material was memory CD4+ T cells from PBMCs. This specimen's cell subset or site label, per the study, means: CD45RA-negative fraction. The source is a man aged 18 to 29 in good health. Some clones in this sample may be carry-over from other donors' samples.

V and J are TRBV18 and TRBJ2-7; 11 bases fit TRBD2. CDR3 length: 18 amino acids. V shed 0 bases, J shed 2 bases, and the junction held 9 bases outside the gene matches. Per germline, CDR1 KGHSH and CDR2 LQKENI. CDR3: CASSPPASGGSRAYEQYF. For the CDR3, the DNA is TGTGCCAGCTCACCACCGGCTAGCGGGGGGTCGAGGGCCTACGAGCAGTACTTC. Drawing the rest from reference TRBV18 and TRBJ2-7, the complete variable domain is NAGVMQNPRHLVRRRGQEARLRCSPMKGHSHVYWYRQLPEEGLKFMVYLQKENIIDESGMPKERFSAEFPKEGPSILRIQQVVRGDSAAYFCASSPPASGGSRAYEQYFGPGTRLTVT.

For the CDR3, the DNA is TGTGCCAGCAGTGAAGCTGTAGGGATTTCTGGAAACACCATATATTTT. Translation gives CASSEAVGISGNTIYF. The rearrangement uses TRBV6-1 and TRBJ1-3; no firm D call. V dropped 0 bases and J dropped 1 base, with 10 bases sitting between them. Germline CDR1 and CDR2: MNHNS and SASEGT. The CDR3 spans 16 residues.

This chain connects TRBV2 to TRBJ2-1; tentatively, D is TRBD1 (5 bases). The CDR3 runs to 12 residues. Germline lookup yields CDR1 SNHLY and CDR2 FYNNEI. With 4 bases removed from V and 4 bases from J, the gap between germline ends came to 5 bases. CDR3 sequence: CASSGQYNEQFF. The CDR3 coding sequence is TGTGCCAGCAGTGGACAGTACAATGAGCAGTTCTTC.

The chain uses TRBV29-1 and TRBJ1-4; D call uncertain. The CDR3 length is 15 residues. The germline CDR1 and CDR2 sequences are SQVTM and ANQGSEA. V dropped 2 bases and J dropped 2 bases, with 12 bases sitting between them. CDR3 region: CSVELFRRTNEKLFF. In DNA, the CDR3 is TGCAGCGTTGAACTATTTCGGCGGACTAATGAAAAACTGTTTTTT.

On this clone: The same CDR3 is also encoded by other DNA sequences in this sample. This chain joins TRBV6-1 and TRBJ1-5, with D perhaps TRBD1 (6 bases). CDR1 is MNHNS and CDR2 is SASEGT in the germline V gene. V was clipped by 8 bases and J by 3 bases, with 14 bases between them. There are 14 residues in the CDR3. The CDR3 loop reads CASRGGGSNQPQHF. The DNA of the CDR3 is TGTGCCAGCCGGGGGGGCGGATCCAATCAGCCCCAGCATTTT.

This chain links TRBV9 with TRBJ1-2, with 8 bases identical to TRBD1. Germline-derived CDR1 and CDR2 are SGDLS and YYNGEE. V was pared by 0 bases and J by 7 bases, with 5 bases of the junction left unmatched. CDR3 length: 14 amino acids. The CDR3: CASSVGQGARGYTF. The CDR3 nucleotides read TGTGCCAGCAGCGTAGGGCAGGGGGCGCGTGGCTACACCTTC.

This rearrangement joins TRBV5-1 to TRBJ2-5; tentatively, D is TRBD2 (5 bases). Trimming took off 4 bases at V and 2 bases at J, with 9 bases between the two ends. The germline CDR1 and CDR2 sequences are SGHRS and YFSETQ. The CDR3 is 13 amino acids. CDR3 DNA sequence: TGCGCCAGCAGCACCGGGGAACAAGAGACCCAGTACTTC. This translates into CASSTGEQETQYF.

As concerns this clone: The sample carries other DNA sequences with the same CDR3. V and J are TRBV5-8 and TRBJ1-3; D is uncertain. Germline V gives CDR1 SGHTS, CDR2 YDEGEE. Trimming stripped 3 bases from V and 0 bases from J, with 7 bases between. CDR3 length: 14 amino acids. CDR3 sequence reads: CASSSVYSGNTIYF. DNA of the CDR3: TGTGCCAGCAGCTCAGTTTACTCTGGAAACACCATATATTTT.

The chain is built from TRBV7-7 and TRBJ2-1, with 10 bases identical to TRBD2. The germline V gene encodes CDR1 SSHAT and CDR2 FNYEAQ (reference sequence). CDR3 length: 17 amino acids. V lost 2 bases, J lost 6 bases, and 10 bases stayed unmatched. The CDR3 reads CASSLMCEREGRNEQFF. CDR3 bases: TGTGCCAGCAGCTTAATGTGTGAGCGGGAGGGCCGCAATGAGCAGTTCTTC.

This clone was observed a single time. CDR3 in amino acids: CASTGGSVGVGEKLFF. The CDR3 nucleotides read TGTGCCAGCACCGGGGGGAGCGTGGGCGTGGGTGAAAAACTGTTTTTT. The chain combines TRBV28 with TRBJ1-4; D perhaps matches TRBD1 (5 bases). Germline V CDR1 and CDR2: MDHEN, SYDVKM. Trimming cost V 7 bases and J 7 bases, with 22 bases left between them. The CDR3 runs 16 residues.

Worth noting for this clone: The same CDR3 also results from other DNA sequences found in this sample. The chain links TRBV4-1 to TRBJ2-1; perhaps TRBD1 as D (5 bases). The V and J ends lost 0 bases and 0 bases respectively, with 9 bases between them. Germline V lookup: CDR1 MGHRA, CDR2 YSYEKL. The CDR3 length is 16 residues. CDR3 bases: TGCGCCAGCAGCCAAGATTGGGGCGGCTCCTACAATGAGCAGTTCTTC. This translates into CASSQDWGGSYNEQFF.

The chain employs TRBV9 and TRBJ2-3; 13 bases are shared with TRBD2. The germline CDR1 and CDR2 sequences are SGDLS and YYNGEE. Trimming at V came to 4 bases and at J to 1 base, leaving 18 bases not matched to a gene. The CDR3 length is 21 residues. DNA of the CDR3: TGTGCCAGCAGCCCACTCCGGAAAAGGACTAGCGGGAGTCCAGGCACAGATACGCAGTATTTT. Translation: CASSPLRKRTSGSPGTDTQYF.

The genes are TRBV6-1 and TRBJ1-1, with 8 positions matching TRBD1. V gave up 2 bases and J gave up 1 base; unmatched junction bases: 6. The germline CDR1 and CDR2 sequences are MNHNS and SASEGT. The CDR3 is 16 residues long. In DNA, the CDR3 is TGTGCCAGCAGTGAAAGTGGGACAGGAGAGAACACTGAAGCTTTCTTT. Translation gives CASSESGTGENTEAFF.

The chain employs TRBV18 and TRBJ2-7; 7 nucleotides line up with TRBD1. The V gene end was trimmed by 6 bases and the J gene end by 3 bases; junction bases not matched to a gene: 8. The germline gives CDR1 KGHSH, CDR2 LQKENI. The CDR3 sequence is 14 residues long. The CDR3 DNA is TGTGCCAGCTCCCGGGACAGAGGCGGCTACGAGCAGTACTTC. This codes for CASSRDRGGYEQYF.

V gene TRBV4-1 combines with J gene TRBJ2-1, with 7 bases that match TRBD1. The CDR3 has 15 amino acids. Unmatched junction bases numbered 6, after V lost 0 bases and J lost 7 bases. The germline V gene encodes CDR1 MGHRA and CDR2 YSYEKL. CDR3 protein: CASSQEGGPGNEQFF. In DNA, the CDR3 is TGCGCCAGCAGCCAAGAAGGGGGCCCAGGGAATGAGCAGTTCTTC.

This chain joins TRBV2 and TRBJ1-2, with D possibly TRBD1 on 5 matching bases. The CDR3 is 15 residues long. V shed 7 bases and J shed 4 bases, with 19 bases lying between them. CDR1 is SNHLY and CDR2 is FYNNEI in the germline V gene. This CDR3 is CASTPSTQGTYGYTF. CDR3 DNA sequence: TGTGCCAGCACCCCGTCCACCCAGGGCACCTATGGCTACACCTTC. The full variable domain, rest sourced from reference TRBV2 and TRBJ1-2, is EPEVTQTPSHQVTQMGQEVILRCVPISNHLYFYWYRQILGQKVEFLVSFYNNEISEKSEIFDDQFSVERPDGSNFTLKIRSTKLEDSAMYFCASTPSTQGTYGYTFGSGTRLTVV.

The CDR3 DNA reads as TGTGCCAGTAGCAACCAGGGTTTCGGCTACACCTTC. Protein: CASSNQGFGYTF. The genes are TRBV19 and TRBJ1-2; D possibly corresponds to TRBD1 (5 bases). V was trimmed by 6 bases and J by 8 bases, leaving 13 bases between them. Germline CDR1 is LNHDA and CDR2 is SQIVND (reference sequence). This CDR3 comprises 12 residues.

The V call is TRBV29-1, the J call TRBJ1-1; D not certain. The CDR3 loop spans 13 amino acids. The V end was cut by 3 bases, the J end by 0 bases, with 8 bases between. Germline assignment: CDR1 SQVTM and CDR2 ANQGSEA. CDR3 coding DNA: TGCAGCGTTGAGTCGTCGGTGAACACTGAAGCTTTCTTT. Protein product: CSVESSVNTEAFF.

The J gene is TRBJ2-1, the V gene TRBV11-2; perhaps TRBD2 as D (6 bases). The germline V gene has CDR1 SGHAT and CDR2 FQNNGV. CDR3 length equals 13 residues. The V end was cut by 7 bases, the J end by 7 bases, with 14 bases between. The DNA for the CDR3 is TGTGCCAGCACCCCGGCGCGGGATAATGAGCAGTTCTTC. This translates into CASTPARDNEQFF.

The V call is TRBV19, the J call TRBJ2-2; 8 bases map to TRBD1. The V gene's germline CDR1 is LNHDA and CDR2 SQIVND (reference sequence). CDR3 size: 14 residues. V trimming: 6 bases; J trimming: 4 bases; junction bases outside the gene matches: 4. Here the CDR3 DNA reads TGTGCCAGTAGCGAGACAGGGGTCACCGGGGAGCTGTTTTTT. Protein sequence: CASSETGVTGELFF.

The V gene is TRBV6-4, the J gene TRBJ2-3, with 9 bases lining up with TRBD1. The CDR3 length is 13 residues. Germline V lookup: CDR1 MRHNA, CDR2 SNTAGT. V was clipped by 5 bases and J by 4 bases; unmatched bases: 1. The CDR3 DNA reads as TGTGCCAGCAGTCGACAGGGGGCAGATACGCAGTATTTT. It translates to CASSRQGADTQYF.